A selection of T cell receptor beta chains follows, all from one sample in a study of blood T cell repertoires in COVID-19. Method: immunoSEQ multiplex PCR; TCRdb's copy keeps in-frame clones and lacks some. In the table there are under 250,000 clones, around 81% of which are singletons. Sequencing was performed on peripheral blood. These receptors came from a human donor in a cohort sampled during active COVID-19. The conserved cysteine and the conserved F or W are not part of the CDR3 here. Each record gives: clone size, CDR3 length, V gene, CDR3 protein. Clone size is shown for a subset of rows, as once, few, many or a class of expanded clone.

clone size: .
CDR3 length: 13
V gene: TRBV9
CDR3 protein: ASRAGNDYNSPLH

clone size: .
CDR3 length: 12
V gene: TRBV25-1
CDR3 protein: ASSPPASADTQY

clone size: once
CDR3 length: 14
V gene: TRBV14
CDR3 protein: ASSQDVGGGSRGYT

clone size: .
CDR3 length: 15
V gene: TRBV9
CDR3 protein: ASSGRTGEIGTDTQY

clone size: .
CDR3 length: 12
V gene: TRBV4-3
CDR3 protein: ASSQGGGSYEQY

clone size: .
CDR3 length: 13
V gene: TRBV5-1
CDR3 protein: ASSLYTGVGYGYT

clone size: .
CDR3 length: 12
V gene: TRBV6-6
CDR3 protein: ASTSRDRNQPQH

clone size: .
CDR3 length: 11
V gene: TRBV6-2/TRBV6-3
CDR3 protein: ASSYLGDTEAF

clone size: .
CDR3 length: 12
V gene: TRBV18
CDR3 protein: ASSFGQGKNEQY

clone size: .
CDR3 length: 12
V gene: TRBV10-3
CDR3 protein: AIRSLEPTGELF

clone size: .
CDR3 length: 12
V gene: TRBV5-4
CDR3 protein: ASSTVARGNIQY

clone size: .
CDR3 length: 12
V gene: TRBV6-4
CDR3 protein: ASSELGGTGELF

clone size: .
CDR3 length: 12
V gene: TRBV3-1/TRBV3-2
CDR3 protein: ASSHLGLEPEQY

clone size: .
CDR3 length: 14
V gene: TRBV6-1
CDR3 protein: ASSENSNRGNSPLH

clone size: once
CDR3 length: 13
V gene: TRBV18
CDR3 protein: ASSRLAGSYNEQF

clone size: .
CDR3 length: 14
V gene: TRBV4-1
CDR3 protein: ASSQEEAGGRRTQY

clone size: .
CDR3 length: 13
V gene: TRBV5-1
CDR3 protein: ASSTSGTGGTEAF

clone size: .
CDR3 length: 15
V gene: TRBV10-2
CDR3 protein: ASSAARTGGVNTEAF

clone size: few
CDR3 length: 13
V gene: TRBV15
CDR3 protein: ATSRARGVTDTQY

clone size: .
CDR3 length: 13
V gene: TRBV5-4
CDR3 protein: ASSRGPGSNQPQH

clone size: few
CDR3 length: 13
V gene: TRBV18
CDR3 protein: ASSPLQGREDGYT

clone size: few
CDR3 length: 13
V gene: TRBV5-5
CDR3 protein: ASSLMGGHNQPQH

clone size: few
CDR3 length: 13
V gene: TRBV5-6
CDR3 protein: ASSLVNRANYGYT

clone size: .
CDR3 length: 13
V gene: TRBV30
CDR3 protein: AWSQPTGSKYEQY

clone size: .
CDR3 length: 15
V gene: TRBV7-9
CDR3 protein: ASSLKGPGQGGNEQF

clone size: .
CDR3 length: 12
V gene: TRBV2
CDR3 protein: AAGLGGGGDTQY

clone size: .
CDR3 length: 14
V gene: TRBV7-8
CDR3 protein: ASSLGGNRGWTEAF

clone size: .
CDR3 length: 11
V gene: TRBV7-9
CDR3 protein: ASSLGQNSPLH

clone size: .
CDR3 length: 11
V gene: TRBV12-5
CDR3 protein: ASGWTGGTEAF

clone size: few
CDR3 length: 10
V gene: TRBV5-4
CDR3 protein: ASSFTGYGYT

clone size: .
CDR3 length: 13
V gene: TRBV11-2
CDR3 protein: ASSPGAGTYTEAF

clone size: .
CDR3 length: 11
V gene: TRBV2
CDR3 protein: ASKGGSTDTQY

clone size: few
CDR3 length: 14
V gene: TRBV30
CDR3 protein: AWGGLAGLAQETQY

clone size: .
CDR3 length: 11
V gene: TRBV3-1/TRBV3-2
CDR3 protein: ASSQGTVYEQY

clone size: .
CDR3 length: 15
V gene: TRBV4-3
CDR3 protein: ASSPRLPGSSGNTIY

clone size: .
CDR3 length: 9
V gene: TRBV6-6
CDR3 protein: ASRLYNEQF

clone size: .
CDR3 length: 13
V gene: TRBV5-1
CDR3 protein: ASSHADGIQETQY